The 14 T cell receptor beta chains reported below all come from one sample, sequenced in a study of T cells after posttransplantation cyclophosphamide. Method: immunoSEQ multiplex PCR; TCRdb's copy keeps in-frame clones and lacks some. Of tens of thousands of clones listed, 80% to 95% were seen once; the top ten hold about 2.5%. Treatment was busulfan-fludarabine conditioning, a marrow graft, and cyclophosphamide on days +3 and +4. This sample comprised PBMCs, obtained 55 to 70 days after allogeneic stem cell transplant with posttransplant cyclophosphamide. Receptors were obtained from a male patient aged 60 to 75 who received an allogeneic stem cell transplant from a related donor and was CMV-positive. Some T cells may be graft donor cells.

V gene TRBV6-1 combines with J gene TRBJ1-5; perhaps TRBD1 as D (6 bases). CDR1 is MNHNS and CDR2 is SASEGT in the germline V gene. V lost 4 bases, J lost 1 base, and 20 bases lay in between. This CDR3 region has 18 residues. The CDR3 DNA sequence: TGTGCCAGCAGTGCCAGACTAAACAGGGTGACGAGCAATCAGCCCCAGCATTTT. Protein sequence: CASSARLNRVTSNQPQHF.

As for this clone: One end of the junction is discordant with germline, which a read error may explain. Other DNA sequences in the same sample also yield this CDR3. This chain joins TRBV6-1 and TRBJ1-6; no firm D call. This CDR3 region has 13 residues. Germline CDR1 and CDR2: MNHNS and SASEGT. CDR3 amino acids: CASSLQLNSPLHF. DNA of the CDR3: TGTGCCAGCAGCCTTCAACTTAATTCCCCCCTCCACTTT.

V is TRBV5-1 and J is TRBJ2-2; no firm D call. The CDR3 loop spans 14 amino acids. Trimming removed 0 bases from V and 7 bases from J, with 10 bases in between. The germline V gene encodes CDR1 SGHRS and CDR2 YFSETQ. The CDR3 region is CASSLERPGGELFF. The CDR3 coding sequence is TGCGCCAGCAGCTTGGAACGGCCGGGCGGGGAGCTGTTTTTT.

This clone has only a few counts. The chain combines TRBV21-1 with TRBJ1-2; the tabulated D call, TRBD1, remains unverified against the DNA. TRBV21-1 corresponds to a pseudogene. The CDR3 has 16 residues. CDR3 sequence: CASILTAGQGGNGYTF. CDR3 nucleotide sequence: TGTGCCAGCATCCTCACTGCCGGACAGGGGGGGAATGGCTACACCTTC.

The J gene is TRBJ2-5, the V gene TRBV5-1, with D possibly being TRBD2 (6 bases). The CDR3 extends over 15 amino acids. Germline lookup yields CDR1 SGHRS and CDR2 YFSETQ. V lost 1 base and J 4 bases, leaving 14 bases between the germline ends. CDR3 sequence reads: CASSLLRGVSETQYF. The DNA for the CDR3 is TGCGCCAGCAGCTTGCTGCGCGGGGTATCAGAGACCCAGTACTTC.

This clone has just a few counts. V is TRBV2 and J is TRBJ2-7; no firm D call. Germline V gives CDR1 SNHLY, CDR2 FYNNEI. The CDR3 loop spans 11 amino acids. Trimming pared 6 bases from V and 3 bases from J, leaving 6 bases between. CDR3 sequence: CASSGYYEQYF. Here the CDR3 DNA reads TGTGCCAGCAGCGGGTACTACGAGCAGTACTTC.

The V gene is TRBV5-4, the J gene TRBJ1-4, with D possibly matching TRBD1 (6 bases). Germline V CDR1 and CDR2: SGHNT, YYREEE (reference sequence). With 4 bases removed from V and 6 bases from J, the gap between germline ends came to 7 bases. This CDR3 comprises 12 residues. The CDR3 DNA follows: TGTGCCAGCAGCCACAGGGATGAAAAACTGTTTTTT. Protein sequence: CASSHRDEKLFF.

This sequence joins TRBV4-1 and TRBJ2-1; TRBD2 matches at 14 bases. The CDR3 has 16 residues. Germline trimming cut 2 bases from V and 6 bases from J; bases unmatched to any gene: 3. The germline V gene encodes CDR1 MGHRA and CDR2 YSYEKL. CDR3 DNA sequence: TGCGCCAGCAGCCAACGGACTAGCGGGGGGATCAATGAGCAGTTCTTC. Residues: CASSQRTSGGINEQFF.

The chain has TRBV18 and TRBJ2-7; D may be TRBD2 (8 bases). V shed 3 bases and J shed 1 base, with 16 bases lying between them. This CDR3 spans 16 amino acids. Germline V gene sequence: CDR1 KGHSH, CDR2 LQKENI. The CDR3 here is CASSPTLAGQSYEQYF. The CDR3 coding sequence is TGTGCCAGCTCACCCACCTTAGCGGGACAGTCCTACGAGCAGTACTTC.

The chain uses TRBV5-1 and TRBJ1-2; TRBD1 is a possible D gene (5 bases). The CDR3 sequence is 16 residues long. Germline-derived CDR1 and CDR2 are SGHRS and YFSETQ. Trimming left V 1 base short and J 5 bases short, with 18 bases between. CDR3 DNA: TGCGCCAGCAGCTTGCTTCTGGGCGGAGGGACGTATGGCTACACCTTC. It specifies CASSLLLGGGTYGYTF.

This chain joins TRBV4-1 and TRBJ1-5; D is perhaps TRBD1 (6 bases). V lost 8 bases and J lost 2, with 16 bases in between. The CDR3 contains 15 residues. Germline CDR1 is MGHRA and CDR2 is YSYEKL. This CDR3 is CASQQGITGNQPQHF. CDR3 nucleotide sequence: TGCGCCAGCCAACAGGGTATAACCGGCAATCAGCCCCAGCATTTT.

The chain uses TRBV7-9 and TRBJ2-7; TRBD2 is a possible D gene (6 bases). V lost 2 bases and J lost 4, with 21 bases in between. Germline V gene sequence: CDR1 SEHNR, CDR2 FQNEAQ (reference sequence). This CDR3 spans 17 amino acids. DNA of the CDR3: TGTGCCAGCAGCTTAACAAGGGTGGAGGGGAAGAGATACGAGCAGTACTTC. Translation: CASSLTRVEGKRYEQYF. The full variable domain, with the rest looked up from reference TRBV7-9 and TRBJ2-7, is DTGVSQNPRHKITKRGQNVTFRCDPISEHNRLYWYRQTLGQGPEFLTYFQNEAQLEKSRLLSDRFSAERPKGSFSTLEIQRTEQGDSAMYLCASSLTRVEGKRYEQYFGPGTRLTVT.

V gene TRBV19 combines with J gene TRBJ1-1; perhaps TRBD1 as D (6 bases). CDR1 and CDR2 from the germline V gene are LNHDA and SQIVND (reference sequence). The V end lost 2 bases, the J end lost 0 bases, and 10 bases lay between the germline ends. This CDR3 contains 15 residues. The CDR3 DNA sequence: TGTGCCAGTAGTATATATGGGGACATGAACACTGAAGCTTTCTTT. This gives the protein CASSIYGDMNTEAFF.

This clone was found once. The rearrangement joins TRBV5-1 to TRBJ1-2; D remains unclear. The germline V and J ends were trimmed by 1 base and 5 bases, with 12 bases remaining between them. Germline CDR1 SGHRS, CDR2 YFSETQ. This CDR3 is 14 amino acids long. CDR3 amino acids: CASSLSQAQYGYTF. The CDR3 bases are TGCGCCAGCAGCTTGTCCCAGGCCCAATATGGCTACACCTTC.